The clone carrying this T cell receptor beta chain appeared once. What it binds is not known. The data originate from a study of Tregs in tolerant kidney transplant recipients. General study results and limits: Few patients were studied, so findings need validation in larger groups. Biological reproducibility was not directly addressed in this study.

Generated by immunoSEQ multiplex PCR, the TCRdb table keeps only in-frame clones and is missing some. The table includes about 77,000 clones, roughly 98% detected once. This CDR3 is built from 15 residues. CDR1 is SEHNR and CDR2 is FQNEAQ in the germline V gene (reference sequence). The junction had 9 bases not matched to a gene; V was cut back by 6 bases and J by 5 bases. Unstimulated regulatory T cells (CD4+CD25+CD127-), CD4+CD25- non-regulatory cells, CD4 and CD8 cells were FACS-sorted from thawed PBMCs. The clonotype was recovered from a human donor who received a combined kidney and bone marrow transplant. The sequenced sample was CD4+ T cells from blood, obtained before the transplant. The chain recombines TRBV7-9 with TRBJ2-5; 10 bases are shared with TRBD2. The CDR3 DNA reads TGTGCCAGCAGACTGAGCGGGGGGGCCTCGGAGACCCAGTACTTC. Translation: CASRLSGGASETQYF.